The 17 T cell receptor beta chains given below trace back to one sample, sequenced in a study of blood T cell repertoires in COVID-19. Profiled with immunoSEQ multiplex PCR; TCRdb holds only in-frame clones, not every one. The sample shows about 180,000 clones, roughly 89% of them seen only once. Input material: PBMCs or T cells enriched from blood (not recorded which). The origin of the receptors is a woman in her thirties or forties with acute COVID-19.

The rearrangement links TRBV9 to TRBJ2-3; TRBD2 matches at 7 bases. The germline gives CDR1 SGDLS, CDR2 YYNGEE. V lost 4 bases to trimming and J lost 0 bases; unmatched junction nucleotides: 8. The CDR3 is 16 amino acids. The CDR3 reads CASSPFSGSSTDTQYF. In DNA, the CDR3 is TGTGCCAGCAGCCCTTTTAGCGGGTCTAGCACAGATACGCAGTATTTT.

In DNA, the CDR3 is TGTGCCAGCAGCTTGGCCCAAGGGGGTCGAAACAGGGTCCGGGGGGCAGCTTTCTTT. It encodes CASSLAQGGRNRVRGAAFF. The chain is built from TRBV5-8 and TRBJ1-1; TRBD1 is a possible D gene (6 bases). Germline loops: CDR1 SGHTS, CDR2 YDEGEE. Trimming stripped 0 bases from V and 10 bases from J, with 31 bases between. The CDR3 contains 19 residues.

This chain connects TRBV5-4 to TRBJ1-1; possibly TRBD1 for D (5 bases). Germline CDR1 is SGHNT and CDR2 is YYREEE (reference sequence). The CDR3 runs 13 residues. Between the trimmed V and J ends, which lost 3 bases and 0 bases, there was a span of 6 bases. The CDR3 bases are TGTGCCAGCAGCTCAGGGTTGAACACTGAAGCTTTCTTT. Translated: CASSSGLNTEAFF.

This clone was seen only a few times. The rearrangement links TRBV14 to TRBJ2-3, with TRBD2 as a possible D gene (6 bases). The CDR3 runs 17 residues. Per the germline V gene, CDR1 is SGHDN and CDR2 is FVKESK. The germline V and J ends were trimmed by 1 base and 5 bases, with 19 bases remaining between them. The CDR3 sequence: CASSQAYASVDGDTQYF. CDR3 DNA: TGTGCCAGCAGCCAAGCCTACGCTAGCGTCGATGGAGATACGCAGTATTTT.

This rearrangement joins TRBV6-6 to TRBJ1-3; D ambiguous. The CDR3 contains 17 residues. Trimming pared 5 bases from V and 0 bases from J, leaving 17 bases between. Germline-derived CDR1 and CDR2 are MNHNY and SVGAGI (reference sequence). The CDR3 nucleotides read TGTGCCAGCAGTCCCCAGCCCGGGCGGGACTCTGGAAACACCATATATTTT. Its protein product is CASSPQPGRDSGNTIYF.

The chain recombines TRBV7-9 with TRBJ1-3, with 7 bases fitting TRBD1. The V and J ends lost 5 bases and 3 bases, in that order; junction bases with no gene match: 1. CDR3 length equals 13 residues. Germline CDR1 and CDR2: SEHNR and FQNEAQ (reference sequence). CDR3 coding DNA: TGTGCCAGCAGCCGGACAGGTGGAAACACCATATATTTT. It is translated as CASSRTGGNTIYF.

CDR3 sequence reads: CASSPQGGEQYF. In nucleotides, the CDR3 is TGTGCCAGCTCGCCCCAGGGTGGCGAGCAGTACTTC. The V gene is TRBV18, the J gene TRBJ2-7; a weak D match, TRBD1 (5 bases). This CDR3 has 12 residues. CDR1 is KGHSH, CDR2 LQKENI, per germline. The germline V and J ends were trimmed by 6 bases and 6 bases, with 12 bases remaining between them.

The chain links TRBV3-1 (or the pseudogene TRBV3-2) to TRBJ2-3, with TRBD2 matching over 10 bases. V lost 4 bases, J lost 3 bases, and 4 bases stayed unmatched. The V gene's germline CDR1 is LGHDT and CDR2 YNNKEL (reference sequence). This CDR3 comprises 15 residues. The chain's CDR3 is CASSRGTSVTDTQYF. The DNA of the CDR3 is TGTGCCAGCAGCCGCGGGACTAGCGTGACAGATACGCAGTATTTT.

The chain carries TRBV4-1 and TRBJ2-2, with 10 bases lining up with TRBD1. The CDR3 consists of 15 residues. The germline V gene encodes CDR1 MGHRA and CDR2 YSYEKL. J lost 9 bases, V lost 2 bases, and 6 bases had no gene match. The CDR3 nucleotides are TGCGCCAGCAGCCAACCGGGACAGGGGACCTGGGAGCTGTTTTTT. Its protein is CASSQPGQGTWELFF.

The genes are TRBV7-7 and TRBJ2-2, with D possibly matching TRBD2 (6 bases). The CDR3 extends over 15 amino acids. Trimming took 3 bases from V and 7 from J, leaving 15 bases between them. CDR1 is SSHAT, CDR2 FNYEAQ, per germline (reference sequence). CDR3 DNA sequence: TGTGCCAGCAGCTTGGGGGGACCCGGGGACGGGGAGCTGTTTTTT. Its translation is CASSLGGPGDGELFF.

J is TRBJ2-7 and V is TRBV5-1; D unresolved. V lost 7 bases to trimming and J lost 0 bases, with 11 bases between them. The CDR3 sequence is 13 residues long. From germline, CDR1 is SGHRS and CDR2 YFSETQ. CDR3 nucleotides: TGCGCCAGCCGCGTCCAAGACTCCTACGAGCAGTACTTC. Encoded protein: CASRVQDSYEQYF.

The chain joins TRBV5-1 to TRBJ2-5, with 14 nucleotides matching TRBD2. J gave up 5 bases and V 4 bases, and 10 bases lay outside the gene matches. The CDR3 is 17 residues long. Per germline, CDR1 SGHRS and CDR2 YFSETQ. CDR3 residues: CASSKAGLAGDGETQYF. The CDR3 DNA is TGCGCCAGCAGCAAGGCGGGACTAGCGGGAGACGGTGAGACCCAGTACTTC.

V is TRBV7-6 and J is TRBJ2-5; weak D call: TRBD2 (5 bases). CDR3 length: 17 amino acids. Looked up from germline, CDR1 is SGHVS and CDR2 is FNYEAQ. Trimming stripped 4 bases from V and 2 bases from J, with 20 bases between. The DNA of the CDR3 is TGTGCCAGCAGCTCAATTCGGCCGGAGGACCGACAAGAGACCCAGTACTTC. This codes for CASSSIRPEDRQETQYF. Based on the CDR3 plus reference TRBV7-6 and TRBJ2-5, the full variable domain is GAGVSQSPRYKVTKRGQDVALRCDPISGHVSLYWYRQALGQGPEFLTYFNYEAQQDKSGLPNDRFSAERPEGSISTLTIQRTEQRDSAMYRCASSSIRPEDRQETQYFGPGTRLLVL.

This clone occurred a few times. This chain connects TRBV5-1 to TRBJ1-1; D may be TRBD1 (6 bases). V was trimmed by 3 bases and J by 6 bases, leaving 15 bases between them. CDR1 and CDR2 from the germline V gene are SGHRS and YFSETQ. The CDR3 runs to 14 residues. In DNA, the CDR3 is TGCGCCAGCAGCTCACCAGGGGTAGGGGCTGAAGCTTTCTTT. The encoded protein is CASSSPGVGAEAFF.

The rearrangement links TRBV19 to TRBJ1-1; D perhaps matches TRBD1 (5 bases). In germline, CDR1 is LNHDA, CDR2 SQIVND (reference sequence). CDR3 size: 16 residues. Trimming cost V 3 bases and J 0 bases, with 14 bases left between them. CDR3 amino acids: CASSIYRGGMNTEAFF. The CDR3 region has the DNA TGTGCCAGTAGTATTTATCGTGGGGGGATGAACACTGAAGCTTTCTTT.

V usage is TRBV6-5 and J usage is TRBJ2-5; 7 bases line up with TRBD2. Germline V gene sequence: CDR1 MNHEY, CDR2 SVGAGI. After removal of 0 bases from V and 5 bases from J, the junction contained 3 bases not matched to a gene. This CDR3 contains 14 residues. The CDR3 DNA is TGTGCCAGCAGTTACTCGGCAGCGGGGGAGACCCAGTACTTC. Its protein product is CASSYSAAGETQYF.

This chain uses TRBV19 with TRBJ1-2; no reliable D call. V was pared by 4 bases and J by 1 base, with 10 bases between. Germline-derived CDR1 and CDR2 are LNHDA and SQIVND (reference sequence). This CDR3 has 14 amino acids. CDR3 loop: CASSTGRDNYGYTF. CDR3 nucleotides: TGTGCCAGTAGTACAGGACGGGATAACTATGGCTACACCTTC.